Listed below are T cell receptor beta chains from one sample, sequenced in a study of CD8 T cells in Susac syndrome. TCRdb analysed the immunoSEQ multiplex PCR reads with MiXCR anew, one entry per CDR3 protein. The table lists some 130,000 distinct CDR3 sequences, around 91% of them singletons. Material for sequencing was CD8+ T cells from PBMCs. These receptor sequences come from a human donor with multiple sclerosis. Each CDR3 is given with its conserved first and last residue. Fields, in order: D gene, V gene, J gene, clone size, CDR3 protein, CDR3 DNA. The D gene is left open where the match is weak. A clone size is listed for some rows: how often the clone was seen (once, few, many), or a class if it is expanded.

TRBD1	TRBV29-1	TRBJ1-2	NA	CSDRTGGVYGYTF	TGCAGTGACAGGACAGGGGGAGTCTATGGCTACACCTTC
NA	TRBV20-1	TRBJ2-7	once	CSASDYNGSFYEQYF	TGCAGTGCTTCCGACTACAACGGGAGTTTTTACGAGCAGTACTTC
NA	TRBV3-1	TRBJ2-5	once	CASSPTVGQETQYF	TGTGCCAGCAGCCCCACCGTAGGGCAAGAGACCCAGTACTTC
NA	TRBV3-1	TRBJ2-7	NA	CASSFSDAGGGWRGYEQYF	TGTGCCAGCAGCTTTAGTGATGCAGGCGGCGGCTGGCGGGGTTACGAGCAGTACTTC
TRBD2	TRBV9	TRBJ2-7	NA	CASSVSSGTYEQYF	TGTGCCAGCAGCGTGAGTAGCGGGACGTACGAGCAGTACTTC
NA	TRBV28	TRBJ1-5	NA	CASSFVRRVSSNQPQHF	TGTGCCAGCAGTTTCGTACGGCGGGTCAGCAGCAATCAGCCCCAGCATTTT
TRBD1	TRBV29-1	TRBJ1-1	NA	CSALSRKTGETEAFF	TGCAGCGCACTCTCCCGAAAGACAGGGGAAACTGAAGCTTTCTTT
NA	TRBV9	TRBJ2-2	NA	CASSVSGKELFF	TGTGCCAGCAGCGTATCCGGGAAGGAGCTGTTTTTT
NA	TRBV23-1	TRBJ1-4	NA	CASRPRRRRANEKLFF	TGCGCCAGCAGACCTCGACGAAGGAGGGCTAATGAAAAACTGTTTTTT
NA	TRBV3-1	TRBJ2-5	NA	CASLGVALYQETQYF	TGTGCCAGCTTGGGGGTCGCTCTGTACCAAGAGACCCAGTACTTC
NA	TRBV3-1	TRBJ2-5	NA	CASSLGGWAETQYF	TGTGCCAGCAGCCTTGGTGGTTGGGCAGAGACCCAGTACTTC
NA	TRBV5-1	TRBJ2-1	once	CASSFMSPANNEQFF	TGCGCCAGCAGCTTCATGTCGCCAGCGAACAATGAGCAGTTCTTC
NA	TRBV19	TRBJ1-1	once	CASNAGVVAFF	TGTGCCAGCAACGCGGGCGTGGTTGCTTTCTTT
NA	TRBV2	TRBJ2-7	NA	CASTPFGQLYEQYF	TGTGCCAGTACCCCGTTTGGGCAGCTCTACGAGCAGTACTTC
TRBD2	TRBV15	TRBJ2-1	NA	CAVSTSGPREQFF	TGTGCCGTCTCGACTAGCGGCCCCCGGGAGCAGTTCTTC
NA	TRBV6-1	TRBJ2-7	NA	CASSDWEAGPYEQYF	TGTGCCAGCAGTGACTGGGAAGCTGGCCCCTACGAGCAGTACTTC
NA	TRBV20-1	TRBJ1-5	NA	CSAGRAGDRNQPQHF	TGCAGTGCCGGACGGGCAGGCGATCGGAATCAGCCCCAGCATTTT
NA	TRBV19	TRBJ1-3	NA	CASTDHSSGDTIYF	TGTGCCAGTACAGACCACTCTTCGGGGGACACCATATATTTT
TRBD1	TRBV20-1	TRBJ2-7	NA	CSATQGAYEQYF	TGCAGTGCAACTCAGGGGGCCTACGAGCAGTACTTC
NA	TRBV20-1	TRBJ1-5	NA	CSARDRTLGRHQPQHF	TGCAGTGCTAGAGATCGCACTCTCGGGAGGCATCAGCCCCAGCATTTT
TRBD1	TRBV20-1	TRBJ1-1	NA	CSARETGTGRDTEAFF	TGCAGTGCTAGAGAAACCGGGACAGGGAGGGACACTGAAGCTTTCTTT
TRBD2	TRBV7-3	TRBJ2-2	NA	CASSPPTSGSTGELFF	TGTGCCAGCAGCCCTCCCACTAGCGGGAGCACCGGGGAGCTGTTTTTT
NA	TRBV29-1	TRBJ1-1	NA	CSVEMASGDTEAFF	TGCAGCGTTGAGATGGCCTCGGGTGACACTGAAGCTTTCTTT
TRBD1	TRBV18	TRBJ1-2	NA	CASSPTRGQGDYGYTF	TGTGCCAGCTCACCGACTCGCGGGCAGGGGGACTATGGCTACACCTTC
TRBD1	TRBV6-1	TRBJ1-4	NA	CASSRWRGQGVEKLFF	TGTGCCAGCAGTCGATGGAGGGGACAGGGTGTTGAAAAACTGTTTTTT
NA	TRBV5-1	TRBJ1-6	NA	CASSLGGTSPLHF	TGCGCCAGCAGCTTGGGAGGGACATCACCCCTCCACTTT
TRBD1	TRBV5-6	TRBJ2-7	NA	CASSTDRGEQYF	TGTGCCAGCAGCACCGACAGGGGGGAGCAGTACTTC
TRBD2	TRBV9	TRBJ2-7	NA	CASSYSGSGYEQYF	TGTGCCAGCAGCTATAGCGGGAGCGGGTACGAGCAGTACTTC
TRBD2	TRBV28	TRBJ2-7	NA	CASTWGGPGEQYF	TGTGCCAGCACCTGGGGGGGACCGGGCGAGCAGTACTTC
NA	TRBV9	TRBJ2-3	NA	CASSVAGLGDTQYF	TGTGCCAGCAGCGTAGCGGGCCTCGGGGATACGCAGTATTTT
NA	TRBV9	TRBJ1-1	once	CASSQLEGGSGTEAFF	TGTGCCAGCAGCCAACTGGAGGGGGGCAGTGGCACTGAAGCTTTCTTT
NA	TRBV5-6	TRBJ2-7	NA	CASNLKGPLINYEQYF	TGTGCCAGCAACCTTAAGGGACCTCTTATCAACTACGAGCAGTACTTC
NA	TRBV19	TRBJ1-1	NA	CASSPGWNTEAFF	TGTGCCAGTAGCCCGGGTTGGAACACTGAAGCTTTCTTT
NA	TRBV29-1	TRBJ2-1	NA	CSVDSRDTLWDEQFF	TGCAGCGTTGATTCTCGGGACACCCTATGGGATGAGCAGTTCTTC
NA	TRBV7-6	TRBJ2-7	NA	CASSPRGLSYEQYF	TGTGCCAGCAGCCCTCGGGGGCTTAGCTACGAGCAGTACTTC
NA	TRBV30	TRBJ1-1	NA	CAWTSWGTEAFF	TGTGCCTGGACCTCGTGGGGAACTGAAGCTTTCTTT
NA	TRBV7-8	TRBJ2-1	NA	CASSLGFEEQFF	TGTGCCAGCAGCTTAGGGTTCGAGGAGCAGTTCTTC
TRBD2	TRBV7-7	TRBJ2-3	NA	CASSPYVLAGVSGSTDTQYF	TGTGCCAGCAGCCCTTATGTGCTAGCGGGAGTCAGTGGGAGCACAGATACGCAGTATTTT
TRBD2	TRBV5-1	TRBJ2-7	NA	CASSPNSGGIDEQYF	TGCGCCAGCAGCCCCAACTCCGGGGGGATCGACGAGCAGTACTTC
TRBD2	TRBV9	TRBJ2-7	NA	CASSVDSGSGYEQYF	TGTGCCAGCAGCGTAGATAGCGGGAGTGGTTACGAGCAGTACTTC
NA	TRBV29-1	TRBJ2-2	NA	CSVTLLAANTGELFF	TGCAGCGTAACCTTACTAGCTGCCAACACCGGGGAGCTGTTTTTT
NA	TRBV6-1	TRBJ1-5	once	CASSGVASNQPQHF	TGTGCCAGCAGTGGGGTAGCTAGCAATCAGCCCCAGCATTTT
NA	TRBV9	TRBJ2-4	NA	CASSAPFGTAEDIQYF	TGTGCCAGCAGCGCACCCTTTGGTACCGCAGAGGACATTCAGTACTTC
NA	TRBV6-4	TRBJ1-1	NA	CASTPGAYGGNTEAFF	TGTGCCAGCACCCCCGGTGCCTATGGGGGGAACACTGAAGCTTTCTTT